This is a list of T cell receptor beta chains from one sample in a study of T-cell reconstitution after alpha-beta-depleted transplantation in children. TCRdb called the PCR reads again in MiXCR, with one record for every CDR3 protein. The table has fewer than 550,000 distinct CDR3 sequences, 10% to 12% seen once. The material sequenced was PBMCs, mostly from graft donor cells, taken 180 days after TCRalphabeta/CD19-depleted stem cell transplant. These receptors were obtained from a female patient aged 2-9 years who had a stem cell transplant for aplastic anemia, so the T cells may come from the graft donor. CDR3s include the opening cysteine and the closing phenylalanine or tryptophan. The D gene is left open where the match is weak. Size tells how often a clone was seen (once, few, many) or the class of an expanded clone, and some rows leave it out.

V: TRBV6-1; J: TRBJ2-4; D: TRBD1; size: .; CDR3: CASSHRTGGHIQYF; DNA: TGTGCCAGCAGCCACCGGACAGGGGGACACATTCAGTACTTC
V: TRBV4-3; J: TRBJ2-3; D: TRBD1; size: few; CDR3: CASSQESGTGGRTDTQYF; DNA: TGCGCCAGCAGCCAAGAATCGGGGACAGGGGGCAGGACAGATACGCAGTATTTT
V: TRBV6-1; J: TRBJ2-1; D: .; size: few; CDR3: CASRPRRSADLNEQFF; DNA: TGTGCCAGCAGGCCCCGTAGGAGCGCGGATCTCAATGAGCAGTTCTTC
V: TRBV28; J: TRBJ1-5; D: .; size: few; CDR3: CASSLAGINQPQHF; DNA: TGTGCCAGCAGTTTAGCAGGGATCAATCAGCCCCAGCATTTT
V: TRBV28; J: TRBJ2-7; D: .; size: few; CDR3: CASSPPGNREQYF; DNA: TGTGCCAGCTCCCCGCCAGGGAACCGCGAGCAGTACTTC
V: TRBV6-5; J: TRBJ2-3; D: .; size: many; CDR3: CASSYSSEGSTDTQYF; DNA: TGTGCCAGCAGTTACTCGTCGGAGGGAAGCACAGATACGCAGTATTTT
V: TRBV20-1; J: TRBJ1-2; D: .; size: .; CDR3: CSAHREGDGYTF; DNA: TGCAGTGCCCACAGGGAAGGCGATGGCTACACCTTC
V: TRBV29-1; J: TRBJ2-5; D: .; size: few; CDR3: CSVAFGGLGTQYF; DNA: TGCAGCGTTGCTTTCGGGGGGCTGGGGACCCAGTACTTC
V: TRBV24-1; J: TRBJ1-2; D: .; size: few; CDR3: CATSGAGFGYTF; DNA: TGTGCCACCAGTGGGGCAGGGTTCGGCTACACCTTC
V: TRBV11-2; J: TRBJ1-3; D: .; size: many; CDR3: CASSLDGWGNTIYF; DNA: TGTGCCAGCAGCTTAGACGGATGGGGAAACACCATATATTTT
V: TRBV24-1; J: TRBJ2-3; D: TRBD1; size: few; CDR3: CATSSGTGRTDTQYF; DNA: TGTGCCACCAGTTCCGGGACAGGGCGCACAGATACGCAGTATTTT
V: TRBV2; J: TRBJ2-3; D: .; size: .; CDR3: CASRAHLAWRTDTQYF; DNA: TGTGCCAGCAGAGCGCACCTAGCGTGGAGAACAGATACGCAGTATTTT
V: TRBV19; J: TRBJ1-1; D: .; size: many; CDR3: CASSILNTEAFF; DNA: TGTGCCAGTAGTATATTGAACACTGAAGCTTTCTTT
V: TRBV9; J: TRBJ1-1; D: .; size: .; CDR3: CASSVVGRNTEAFF; DNA: TGTGCCAGCAGCGTAGTAGGACGGAACACTGAAGCTTTCTTT
V: TRBV6-2/TRBV6-3; J: TRBJ1-4; D: .; size: .; CDR3: CASSWREKLFF; DNA: TGTGCCAGCAGTTGGCGAGAAAAACTGTTTTTT
V: TRBV3-1; J: TRBJ2-6; D: .; size: .; CDR3: CASSPQGAGRSGANVLTF; DNA: TGTGCCAGCAGCCCCCAAGGGGCGGGAAGGTCTGGGGCCAACGTCCTGACTTTC
V: TRBV7-9; J: TRBJ2-7; D: .; size: .; CDR3: CASSLVREPHEQYF; DNA: TGTGCCAGCAGCTTAGTCCGGGAGCCCCACGAGCAGTACTTC
V: TRBV5-6; J: TRBJ2-3; D: .; size: few; CDR3: CASSQQPLSTDTQYF; DNA: TGTGCCAGCAGCCAGCAGCCCCTGAGCACAGATACGCAGTATTTT
V: TRBV20-1; J: TRBJ2-1; D: .; size: .; CDR3: CSARDYASSSYNEQFF; DNA: TGCAGTGCTAGAGATTACGCGTCGAGCTCCTACAATGAGCAGTTCTTC
V: TRBV10-3; J: TRBJ2-7; D: TRBD1; size: .; CDR3: CAISELDRGPYEQYF; DNA: TGTGCCATCAGTGAGTTGGACAGGGGCCCCTACGAGCAGTACTTC
V: TRBV27; J: TRBJ2-1; D: .; size: .; CDR3: CASSYYGTLNEQFF; DNA: TGTGCCAGCAGTTACTACGGGACGCTTAATGAGCAGTTCTTC
V: TRBV4-3; J: TRBJ2-4; D: TRBD1; size: few; CDR3: CASSQGQDPSIQYF; DNA: TGCGCCAGCAGCCAGGGACAGGACCCTAGCATTCAGTACTTC
V: TRBV28; J: TRBJ2-7; D: TRBD1; size: many; CDR3: CASSGQGRPYEQYF; DNA: TGTGCCAGCAGTGGACAGGGGAGGCCCTACGAGCAGTACTTC
V: TRBV12-3/TRBV12-4; J: TRBJ1-2; D: .; size: many; CDR3: CASSLERAPYGYTF; DNA: TGTGCCAGCAGTTTAGAGAGGGCGCCCTATGGCTACACCTTC
V: TRBV20-1; J: TRBJ2-2; D: .; size: .; CDR3: CSARRDGGPGELFF; DNA: TGCAGTGCTAGGAGGGATGGTGGGCCCGGGGAGCTGTTTTTT
V: TRBV12-3/TRBV12-4; J: TRBJ1-5; D: TRBD1; size: few; CDR3: CASSSFPGTAYQPQHF; DNA: TGTGCCAGCAGTTCGTTTCCCGGGACAGCTTATCAGCCCCAGCATTTT